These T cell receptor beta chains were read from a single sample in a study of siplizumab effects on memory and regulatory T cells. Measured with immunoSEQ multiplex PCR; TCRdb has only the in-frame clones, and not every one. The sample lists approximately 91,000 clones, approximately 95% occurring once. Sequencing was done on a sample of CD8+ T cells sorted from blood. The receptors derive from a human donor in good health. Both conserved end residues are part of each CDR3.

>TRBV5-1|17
CASSRRPFEGGQETQYF
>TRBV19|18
CASSTKRGTGGAGNTIYF
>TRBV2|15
CASSSGQGNTGELFF
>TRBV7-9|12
CASSLMDYEQYF
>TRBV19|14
CASRLGQSNQPQHF
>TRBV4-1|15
CASSQDSREIYEQYF
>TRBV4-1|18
CASSQQPPLLQEAYEQYF
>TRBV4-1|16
CASSQVGHSITYEQYF
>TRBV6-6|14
CASSYTGANEKLFF
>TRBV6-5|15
CASSYGWGNNEKLFF
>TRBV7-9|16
CASSLVSSGGVNEQFF
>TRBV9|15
CASSAYTGEDPEAFF
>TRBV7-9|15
CASSLTGATYNEQFF
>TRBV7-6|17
CASSLLPPGASTDTQYF
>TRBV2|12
CASRDRAWEQYF
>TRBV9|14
CASSVTGGVTEAFF
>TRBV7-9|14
CASSLVAGNTEAFF
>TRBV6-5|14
CASSRTSVNYEQYF
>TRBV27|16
CASGLRFGESYNEQFF
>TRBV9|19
CASSAPYLTSGSSYNEQFF
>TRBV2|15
CASRTRGGLNYEQYF
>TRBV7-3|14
CASSITGTTIEQFF
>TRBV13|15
CASSLRAPGANVLTF
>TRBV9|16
CASSVEEGLLTDTQYF
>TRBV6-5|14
CASSYSGGSQPQHF
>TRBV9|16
CASSVVVSGTYNEQFF
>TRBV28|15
CASSSTGVGAYEQYF
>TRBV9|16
CASSVATGPDTGELFF
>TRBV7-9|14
CASSPYLGSIEQFF
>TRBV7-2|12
CASSPNSYEQYF
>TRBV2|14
CASREDRGVEKLFF
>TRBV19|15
CASSIFGDSSYEQYF